These 3 T cell receptor beta chains originate from one sample sequenced in a study of T cells after yellow fever vaccination (dated by TCRdb to the late 2010s). The library relied on 5' RACE. The instrument was an Illumina HiSeq 2500. Clones were called with MiXCR by TCRdb after fastp trimmed the public reads at Q25, and only in-frame beta chains were retained. CDR3 protein duplicates are merged, each entry listing the most common genes and DNA. Within this sample are hundreds of thousands of distinct CDR3 sequences, with 10% to 15% of them counted one time only. Under 15% of the sample lies in the top ten. The treatment or condition label, read with the paper, signifies: live attenuated yellow fever vaccine strain. The starting material was PBMCs, obtained on the day of the yellow fever booster vaccination. The receptors stem from a man aged 25 to 45 who received the YFV17D yellow fever vaccine.

The table lists this clonotype with a few counts. The chain is built from TRBV7-9 and TRBJ2-2, with D unresolved. Trimming took off 8 bases at V and 0 bases at J, with 7 bases between the two ends. CDR1 and CDR2 from the germline V gene are SEHNR and FQNEAQ (reference sequence). The CDR3 spans 13 residues. CDR3 protein: CASGRTNTGELFF. The CDR3, as DNA: TGTGCCAGCGGTAGGACGAACACCGGGGAGCTGTTTTTT.

This clonotype came up a few times. The J gene is TRBJ2-5, the V gene TRBV5-1, with unresolved D. V lost 0 bases and J 3 bases, leaving 6 bases between the germline ends. CDR3 length: 13 amino acids. Germline CDR1 SGHRS, CDR2 YFSETQ. CDR3 coding DNA: TGCGCCAGCAGCTTGGGAAACGAAGAGACCCAGTACTTC. Translating gives CASSLGNEETQYF.

There are a few counts of this clonotype. This rearrangement joins TRBV6-6 to TRBJ2-3; TRBD2 might be the D (6 bases). This CDR3 comprises 13 residues. The V and J ends lost 11 bases and 5 bases respectively, with 17 bases between them. Germline values: CDR1 MNHNY, CDR2 SVGAGI (reference sequence). The CDR3 region has the DNA TGTGCCCTGGGCGGGACTCGGGGAGATACGCAGTATTTT. Protein: CALGGTRGDTQYF.